The following is a T cell receptor beta chain sequence with its context. Its cognate antigen is unknown. Pooled samples include second doses given at about 4 or 12 weeks. Looked up from germline, CDR1 is KGHSH and CDR2 is LQKENI. J gave up 1 base and V 2 bases, and 5 bases lay outside the gene matches. This CDR3 is built from 17 residues. The data are from a study of T cell responses to AZD1222 COVID-19 vaccine. Study results and caveats: The donor cohort was predominantly white British with a female majority, and clonal diversity may have been underestimated.

Libraries were prepared by immunoSEQ multiplex PCR; TCRdb keeps only in-frame clonotypes and omits some of them. The repertoire consists of 13,000 to 15,000 clones, with under 85% occurring once and the leading ten covering 39%. Source: peripheral blood, taken 28 days after the second AZD1222 dose. The TCR originated in an adult who received the AZD1222 COVID-19 vaccine. The chain is built from TRBV18 and TRBJ2-6, with 7 bases identical to TRBD1. The CDR3 loop is CASSPEGAGSGANVLTF. CDR3 DNA sequence: TGTGCCAGCTCACCAGAGGGGGCTGGGTCTGGGGCCAACGTCCTGACTTTC. The variable domain in full, with the rest retrieved from reference TRBV18 and TRBJ2-6, is NAGVMQNPRHLVRRRGQEARLRCSPMKGHSHVYWYRQLPEEGLKFMVYLQKENIIDESGMPKERFSAEFPKEGPSILRIQQVVRGDSAAYFCASSPEGAGSGANVLTFGAGSRLTVL.